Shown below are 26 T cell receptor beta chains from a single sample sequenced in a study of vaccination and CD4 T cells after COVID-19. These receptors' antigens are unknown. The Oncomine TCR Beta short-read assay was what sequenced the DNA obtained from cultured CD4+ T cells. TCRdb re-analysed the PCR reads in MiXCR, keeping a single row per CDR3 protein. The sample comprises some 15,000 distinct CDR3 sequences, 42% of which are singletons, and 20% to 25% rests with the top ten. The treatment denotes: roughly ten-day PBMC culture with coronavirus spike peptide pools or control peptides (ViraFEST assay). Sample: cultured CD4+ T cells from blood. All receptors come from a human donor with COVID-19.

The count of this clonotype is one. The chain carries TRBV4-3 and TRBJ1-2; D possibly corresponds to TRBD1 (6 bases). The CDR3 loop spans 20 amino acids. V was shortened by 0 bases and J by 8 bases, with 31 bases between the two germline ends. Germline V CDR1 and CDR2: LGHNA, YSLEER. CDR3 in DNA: TGCGCCAGCAGCCAAGACGAACCTGGGGTTACAGGGACACCCCATGTCGGCTACACCTTC. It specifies CASSQDEPGVTGTPHVGYTF.

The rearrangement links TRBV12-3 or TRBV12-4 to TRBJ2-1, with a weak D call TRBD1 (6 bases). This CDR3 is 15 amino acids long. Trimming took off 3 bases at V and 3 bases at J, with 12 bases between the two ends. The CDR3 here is CASSFGQQGYNEQFF. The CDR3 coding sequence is TGTGCCAGCAGTTTTGGTCAACAGGGCTACAATGAGCAGTTCTTC.

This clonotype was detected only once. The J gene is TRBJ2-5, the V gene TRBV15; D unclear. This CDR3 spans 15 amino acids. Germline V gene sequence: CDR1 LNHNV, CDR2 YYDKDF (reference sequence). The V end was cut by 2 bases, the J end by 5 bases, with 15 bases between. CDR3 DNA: TGTGCCACCAGCAGACGCTCCCTAGTGGGTGAGACCCAGTACTTC. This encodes CATSRRSLVGETQYF.

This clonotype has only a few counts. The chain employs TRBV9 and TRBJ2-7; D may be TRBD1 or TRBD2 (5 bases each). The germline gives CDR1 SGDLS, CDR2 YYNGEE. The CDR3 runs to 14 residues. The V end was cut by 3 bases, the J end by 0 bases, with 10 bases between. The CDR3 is CASSARDPSYEQYF. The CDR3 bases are TGTGCCAGCAGCGCCAGGGACCCCTCCTACGAGCAGTACTTC.

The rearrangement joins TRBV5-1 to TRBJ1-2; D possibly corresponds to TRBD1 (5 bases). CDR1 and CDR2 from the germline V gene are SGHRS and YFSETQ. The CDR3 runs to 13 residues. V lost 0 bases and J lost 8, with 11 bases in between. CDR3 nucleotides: TGCGCCAGCAGCTTGGAGGGCGGGGCCGGCTACACCTTC. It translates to CASSLEGGAGYTF.

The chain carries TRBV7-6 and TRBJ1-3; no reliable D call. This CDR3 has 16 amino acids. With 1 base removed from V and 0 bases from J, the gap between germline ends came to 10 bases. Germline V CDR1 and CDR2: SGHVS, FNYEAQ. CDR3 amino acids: CASSLGTAYSGNTIYF. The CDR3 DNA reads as TGTGCCAGCAGCTTAGGTACAGCCTACTCTGGAAACACCATATATTTT.

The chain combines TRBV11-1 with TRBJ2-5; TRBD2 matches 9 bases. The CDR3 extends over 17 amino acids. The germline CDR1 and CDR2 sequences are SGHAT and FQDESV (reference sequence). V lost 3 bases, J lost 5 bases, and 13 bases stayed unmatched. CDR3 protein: CASSLGPAGGPRETQYF. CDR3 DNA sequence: TGTGCCAGCAGCTTGGGGCCGGCGGGGGGGCCGCGGGAGACCCAGTACTTC. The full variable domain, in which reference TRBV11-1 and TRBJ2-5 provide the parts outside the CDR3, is EAEVAQSPRYKITEKSQAVAFWCDPISGHATLYWYRQILGQGPELLVQFQDESVVDDSQLPKDRFSAERLKGVDSTLKIQPAELGDSAMYLCASSLGPAGGPRETQYFGPGTRLLVL.

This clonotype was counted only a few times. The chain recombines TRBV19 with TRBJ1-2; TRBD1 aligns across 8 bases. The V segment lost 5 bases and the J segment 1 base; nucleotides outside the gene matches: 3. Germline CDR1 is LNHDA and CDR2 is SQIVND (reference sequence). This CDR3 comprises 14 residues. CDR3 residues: CASSLGQDNYGYTF. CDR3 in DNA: TGTGCCAGTAGTCTGGGACAGGATAACTATGGCTACACCTTC.

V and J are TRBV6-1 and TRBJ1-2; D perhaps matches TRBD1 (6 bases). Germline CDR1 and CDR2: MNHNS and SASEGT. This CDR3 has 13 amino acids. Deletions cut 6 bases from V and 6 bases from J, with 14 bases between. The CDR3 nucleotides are TGTGCCAGCAGGTCTAGGGGGGTACATGGCTACACCTTC. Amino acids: CASRSRGVHGYTF.

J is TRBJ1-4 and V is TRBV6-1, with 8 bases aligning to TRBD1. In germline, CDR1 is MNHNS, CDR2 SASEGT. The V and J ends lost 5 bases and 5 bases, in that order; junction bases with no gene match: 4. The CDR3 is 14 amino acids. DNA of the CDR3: TGTGCCAGCAGTCGACAGGGGACAAATGAAAAACTGTTTTTT. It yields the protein CASSRQGTNEKLFF.

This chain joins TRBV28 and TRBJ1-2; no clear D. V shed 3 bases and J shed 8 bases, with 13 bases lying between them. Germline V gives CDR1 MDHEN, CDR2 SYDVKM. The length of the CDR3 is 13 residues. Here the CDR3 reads CASSLGSPSGYTF. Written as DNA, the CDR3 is TGTGCCAGCAGTTTGGGGTCTCCTTCCGGCTACACCTTC.

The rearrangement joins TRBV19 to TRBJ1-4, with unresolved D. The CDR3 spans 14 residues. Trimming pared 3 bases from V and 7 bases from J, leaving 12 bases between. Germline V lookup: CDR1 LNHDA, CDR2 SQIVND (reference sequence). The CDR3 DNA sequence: TGTGCCAGTAGTATCAAAAGGGTTAGTGAAAAACTGTTTTTT. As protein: CASSIKRVSEKLFF.

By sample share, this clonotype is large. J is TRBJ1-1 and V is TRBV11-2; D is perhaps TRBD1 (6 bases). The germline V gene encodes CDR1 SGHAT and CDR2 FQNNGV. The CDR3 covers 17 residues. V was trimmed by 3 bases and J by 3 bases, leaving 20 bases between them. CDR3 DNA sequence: TGTGCCAGCAGCTTTGGGGCGAAGAGGGGGGTAGACACTGAAGCTTTCTTT. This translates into CASSFGAKRGVDTEAFF.

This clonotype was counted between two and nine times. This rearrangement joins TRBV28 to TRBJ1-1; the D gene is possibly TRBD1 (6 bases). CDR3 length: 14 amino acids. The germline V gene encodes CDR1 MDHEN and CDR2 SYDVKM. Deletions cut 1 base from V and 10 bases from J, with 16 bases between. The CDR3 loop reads CASSLSGTGGAAFF. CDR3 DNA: TGTGCCAGCAGTTTATCCGGTACCGGGGGGGCAGCTTTCTTT.

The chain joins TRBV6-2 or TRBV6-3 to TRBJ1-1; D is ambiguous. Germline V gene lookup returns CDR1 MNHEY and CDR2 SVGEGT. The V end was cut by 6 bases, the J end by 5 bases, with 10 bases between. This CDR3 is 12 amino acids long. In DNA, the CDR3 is TGTGCCAGCAGCCTCACGGGGACTGAAGCTTTCTTT. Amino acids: CASSLTGTEAFF.

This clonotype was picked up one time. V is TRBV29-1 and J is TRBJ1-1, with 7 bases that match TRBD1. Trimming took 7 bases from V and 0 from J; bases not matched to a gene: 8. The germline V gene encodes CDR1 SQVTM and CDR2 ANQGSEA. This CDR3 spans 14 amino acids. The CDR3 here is CSGRHRGLNTEAFF. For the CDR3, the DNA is TGCAGCGGCCGACACAGGGGTTTGAACACTGAAGCTTTCTTT. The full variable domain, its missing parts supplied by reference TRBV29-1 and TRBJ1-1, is SAVISQKPSRDICQRGTSLTIQCQVDSQVTMMFWYRQQPGQSLTLIATANQGSEATYESGFVIDKFPISRPNLTFSTLTVSNMSPEDSSIYLCSGRHRGLNTEAFFGQGTRLTVV.

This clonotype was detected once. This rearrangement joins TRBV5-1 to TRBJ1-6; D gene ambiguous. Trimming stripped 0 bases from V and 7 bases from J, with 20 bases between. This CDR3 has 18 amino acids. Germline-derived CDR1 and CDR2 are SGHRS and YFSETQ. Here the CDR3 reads CASSLGPIAGLGNSPLHF. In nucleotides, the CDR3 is TGCGCCAGCAGCTTGGGGCCTATCGCGGGGTTGGGCAATTCACCCCTCCACTTT.

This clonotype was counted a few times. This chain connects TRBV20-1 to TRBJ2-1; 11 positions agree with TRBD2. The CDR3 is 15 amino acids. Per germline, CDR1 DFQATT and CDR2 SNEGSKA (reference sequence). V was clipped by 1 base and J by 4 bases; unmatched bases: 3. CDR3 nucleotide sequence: TGCAGTGCTAGAGGTGTAGCGGGGGGGTACAATGAGCAGTTCTTC. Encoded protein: CSARGVAGGYNEQFF.

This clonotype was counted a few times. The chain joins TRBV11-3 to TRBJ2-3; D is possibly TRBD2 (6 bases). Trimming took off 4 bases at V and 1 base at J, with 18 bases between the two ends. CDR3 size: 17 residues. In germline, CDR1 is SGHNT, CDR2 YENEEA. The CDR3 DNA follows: TGTGCCAGCAGCTCGGGACGTCTAGCGTGGGGCACAGATACGCAGTATTTT. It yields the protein CASSSGRLAWGTDTQYF.

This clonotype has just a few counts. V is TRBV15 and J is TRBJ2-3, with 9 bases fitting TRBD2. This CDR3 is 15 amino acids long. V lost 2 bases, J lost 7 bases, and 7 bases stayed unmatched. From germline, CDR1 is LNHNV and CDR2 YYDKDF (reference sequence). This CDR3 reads CATSRKAGGGNTQYF. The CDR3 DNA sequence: TGTGCCACCAGCAGAAAAGCGGGGGGCGGGAATACGCAGTATTTT.

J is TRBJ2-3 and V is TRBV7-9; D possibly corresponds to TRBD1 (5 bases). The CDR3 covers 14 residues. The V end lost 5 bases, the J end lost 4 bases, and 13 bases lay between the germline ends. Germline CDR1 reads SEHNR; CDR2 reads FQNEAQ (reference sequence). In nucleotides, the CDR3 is TGTGCCAGCAGCACGATGACAGATTCAGATACGCAGTATTTT. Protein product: CASSTMTDSDTQYF.

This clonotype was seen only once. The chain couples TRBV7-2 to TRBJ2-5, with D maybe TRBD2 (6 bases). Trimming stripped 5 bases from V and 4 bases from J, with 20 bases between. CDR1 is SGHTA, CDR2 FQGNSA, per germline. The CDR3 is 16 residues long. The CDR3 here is CASSVGGSSGGETQYF. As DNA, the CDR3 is TGTGCCAGCAGCGTAGGAGGCAGTAGCGGAGGAGAGACCCAGTACTTC.

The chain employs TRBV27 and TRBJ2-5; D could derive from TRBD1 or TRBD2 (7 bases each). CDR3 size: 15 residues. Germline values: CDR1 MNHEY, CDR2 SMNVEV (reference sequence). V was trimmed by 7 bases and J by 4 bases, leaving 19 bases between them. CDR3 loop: CASTPQGGGGETQYF. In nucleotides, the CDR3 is TGTGCCAGCACCCCTCAGGGGGGGGGCGGAGAGACCCAGTACTTC.

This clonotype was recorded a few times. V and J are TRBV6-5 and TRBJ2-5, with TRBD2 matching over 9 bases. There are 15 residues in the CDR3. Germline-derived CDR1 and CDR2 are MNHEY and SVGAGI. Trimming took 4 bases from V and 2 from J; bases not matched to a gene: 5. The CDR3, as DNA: TGTGCCAGCAGTTCCATAGCGGGGGCACAAGAGACCCAGTACTTC. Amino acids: CASSSIAGAQETQYF.

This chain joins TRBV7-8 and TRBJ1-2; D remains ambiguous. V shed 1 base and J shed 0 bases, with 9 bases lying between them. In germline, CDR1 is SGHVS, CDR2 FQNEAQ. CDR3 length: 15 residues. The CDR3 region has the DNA TGTGCCAGCAGCTTAGAAGGCGCCACTAACTATGGCTACACCTTC. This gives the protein CASSLEGATNYGYTF.

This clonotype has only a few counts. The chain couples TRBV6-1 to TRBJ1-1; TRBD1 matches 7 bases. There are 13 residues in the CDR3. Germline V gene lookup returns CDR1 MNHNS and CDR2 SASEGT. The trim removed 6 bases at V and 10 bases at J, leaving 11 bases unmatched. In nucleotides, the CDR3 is TGTGCCAGCAGCGAAACGACAGGGCGGGGAGCTTTCTTT. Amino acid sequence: CASSETTGRGAFF.